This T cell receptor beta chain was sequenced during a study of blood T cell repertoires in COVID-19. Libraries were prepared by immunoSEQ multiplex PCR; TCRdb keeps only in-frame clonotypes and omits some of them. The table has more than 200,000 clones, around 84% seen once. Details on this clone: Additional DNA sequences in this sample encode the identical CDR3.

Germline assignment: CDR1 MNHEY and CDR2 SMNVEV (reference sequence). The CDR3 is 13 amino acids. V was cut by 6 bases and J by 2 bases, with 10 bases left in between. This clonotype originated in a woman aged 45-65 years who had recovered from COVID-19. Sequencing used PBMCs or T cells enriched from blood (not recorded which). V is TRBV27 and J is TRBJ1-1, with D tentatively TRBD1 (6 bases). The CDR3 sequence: CASSLGGNTEAFF. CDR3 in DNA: TGTGCCAGCAGCCTAGGGGGTAACACTGAAGCTTTCTTT.